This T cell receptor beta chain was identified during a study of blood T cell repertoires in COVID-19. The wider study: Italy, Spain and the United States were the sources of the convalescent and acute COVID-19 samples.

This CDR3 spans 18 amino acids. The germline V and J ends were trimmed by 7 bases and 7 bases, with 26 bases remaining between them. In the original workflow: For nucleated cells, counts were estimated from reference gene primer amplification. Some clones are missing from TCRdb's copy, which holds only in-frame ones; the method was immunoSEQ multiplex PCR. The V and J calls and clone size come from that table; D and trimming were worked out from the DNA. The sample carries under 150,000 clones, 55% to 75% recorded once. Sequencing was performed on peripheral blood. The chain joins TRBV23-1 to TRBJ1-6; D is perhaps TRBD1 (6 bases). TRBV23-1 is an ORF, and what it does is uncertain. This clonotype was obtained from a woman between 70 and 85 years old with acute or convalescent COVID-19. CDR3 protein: CASILTGWPPIGNSPLHF. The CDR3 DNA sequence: TGCGCCAGCATTCTGACAGGTTGGCCCCCTATCGGGAATTCACCCCTCCACTTT.